These T cell receptor beta chains were read from a single sample in a study of Tregs in tolerant kidney transplant recipients. Produced via immunoSEQ multiplex PCR; TCRdb's table is partial and in-frame only. Of 85,000 to 90,000 clones listed, around 90% are singletons. Source material: CD8+ T cells from blood. These receptors came from a human donor in good health. CDR3s include the opening cysteine and the closing phenylalanine or tryptophan. The D gene is left open where the match is weak.

V gene	J gene	D gene	CDR3 length	CDR3 protein	CDR3 DNA
TRBV5-5	TRBJ2-7	-	16	CASILNPALGAYEQYF	TGTGCCAGCATCCTAAATCCCGCCCTGGGGGCCTACGAGCAGTACTTC
TRBV9	TRBJ2-2	TRBD1	17	CASSARWTGENTGELFF	TGTGCCAGCAGCGCCCGATGGACAGGGGAAAACACCGGGGAGCTGTTTTTT
TRBV6-5	TRBJ2-7	-	13	CASSYSNFYEQYF	TGTGCCAGCAGTTACTCCAATTTTTACGAGCAGTACTTC
TRBV5-4	TRBJ2-7	TRBD2	16	CASSAPAREGNDEQYF	TGTGCCAGCAGCGCCCCGGCGCGGGAGGGTAACGACGAGCAGTACTTC
TRBV7-8	TRBJ2-1	TRBD2	15	CASRQLAGASNEQFF	TGTGCCAGCAGACAACTAGCGGGGGCTTCGAATGAGCAGTTCTTC
TRBV7-9	TRBJ2-3	-	14	CASSLVISTDTQYF	TGTGCCAGCAGCTTAGTTATTAGCACAGATACGCAGTATTTT
TRBV19	TRBJ2-7	-	15	CASSVRDGLPGEQYF	TGTGCCAGTAGTGTCCGGGACGGATTGCCTGGGGAGCAGTACTTC
TRBV27	TRBJ2-3	TRBD2	16	CASSSRGGRSTDTQYF	TGTGCCAGCAGTTCTCGAGGCGGGAGGAGCACAGATACGCAGTATTTT
TRBV7-2	TRBJ2-1	-	17	CASSLEVWLSAYNEQFF	TGTGCCAGCAGCTTAGAGGTTTGGCTCAGCGCCTACAATGAGCAGTTCTTC
TRBV5-4	TRBJ2-7	-	15	CASSQDPTGSYEQYF	TGTGCCAGCAGCCAAGACCCGACAGGTTCCTACGAGCAGTACTTC
TRBV6-5	TRBJ1-2	-	14	CASSYAEGPNGYTF	TGTGCCAGCAGTTACGCCGAGGGGCCGAATGGCTACACCTTC
TRBV4-2	TRBJ2-7	TRBD2	17	CASSQDPSGSELSEQYF	TGTGCCAGCAGCCAAGATCCGAGCGGGAGCGAATTATCCGAGCAGTACTTC
TRBV18	TRBJ2-7	TRBD2	14	CASSLSGDSYEQYF	TGTGCCAGCTCACTGAGCGGGGACTCCTACGAGCAGTACTTC
TRBV20-1	TRBJ2-7	-	10	CSASSYEQYF	TGCAGTGCTTCCTCCTACGAGCAGTACTTC
TRBV9	TRBJ2-5	TRBD2	15	CASSVGLPGGETQYF	TGTGCCAGCAGCGTCGGGCTCCCCGGGGGGGAGACCCAGTACTTC
TRBV5-6	TRBJ1-5	-	16	CASSLGAGATNQPQHF	TGTGCCAGCAGCTTGGGGGCAGGGGCGACCAATCAGCCCCAGCATTTT
TRBV6-6	TRBJ2-5	-	12	CASSYSPETQYF	TGTGCCAGCAGTTACTCTCCAGAGACCCAGTACTTC
TRBV6-8	TRBJ2-3	-	15	CASSSGRSHTDTQYF	TGTGCCAGCAGTTCGGGACGGTCTCACACAGATACGCAGTATTTT
TRBV29-1	TRBJ1-1	-	12	CSVEGASKGAFF	TGCAGCGTTGAGGGGGCTTCTAAAGGAGCTTTCTTT
TRBV5-1	TRBJ2-7	TRBD2	15	CASSLVGTSVYEQYF	TGCGCCAGCAGCTTGGTTGGGACTAGCGTCTACGAGCAGTACTTC
TRBV6-6	TRBJ2-7	-	15	CASSSSDREGHEQYF	-
TRBV15	TRBJ1-2	TRBD1	16	CATSRDGTGWYYGYTF	TGTGCCACCAGCAGAGATGGGACAGGATGGTACTATGGCTACACCTTC
TRBV27	TRBJ2-5	TRBD1	14	CASEGQGYQETQYF	TGTGCCAGCGAGGGACAGGGGTACCAAGAGACCCAGTACTTC
TRBV27	TRBJ1-2	-	12	CASMRGGDGYTF	TGTGCCAGCATGAGGGGGGGGGATGGCTACACCTTC
TRBV19	TRBJ2-2	-	16	CASIPTPGWNTGELFF	TGTGCCAGTATTCCCACGCCAGGATGGAACACCGGGGAGCTGTTTTTT